These T cell receptor beta chains were read from a single sample in a study of T cell responses to AZD1222 COVID-19 vaccine. Clones were sequenced by immunoSEQ multiplex PCR, and TCRdb holds only the in-frame ones, with some missing. The sample consists of approximately 110,000 clones, 70% to 90% of them appearing once. The sequenced sample was peripheral blood, obtained 28 days after the second AZD1222 dose. Receptor source: an adult who received the AZD1222 COVID-19 vaccine. CDR3s include the opening cysteine and the closing phenylalanine or tryptophan.

TRBV5-1 CASKDHNTGELFF
TRBV19 CASSAGGLAKETQYF
TRBV9 CASSVRLAGVDTQYF
TRBV19 CASSKARTGHEQFF
TRBV9 CASSVRDSGNTIYF
TRBV6-1 CASSAGTYLSGNQPQHF
TRBV4-3 CASSLTWTANTEAFF
TRBV18 CASSPPGGSSGELFF
TRBV14 CASRPLLNTEAFF
TRBV18 CASSPPQGTGNTIYF
TRBV28 CASSLMRGQLNTEAFF
TRBV27 CASSALAGGPTDTQYF
TRBV2 CASRLERTPHNEQFF
TRBV30 CAWSVHPGQGYGYTF
TRBV30 CAWNGLAGPHGDTEQFF
TRBV19 CASSVLLANTGELFF
TRBV7-2 CASSLRGGEIGDEQYF
TRBV2 CASSGPSSSGANVLTF
TRBV5-1 CASSLGTNNQPQHF
TRBV6-5 CASSLQPGDTEAFF
TRBV29-1 CSVDRSGSYNEQFF
TRBV18 CASSQKQGNTGELFF
TRBV19 CASSDRSGETQYF
TRBV27 CASTTRTGASGAFYGYTF
TRBV4-3 CASSQDRRGRAEKLFF
TRBV5-1 CASSYRTSGVMEDNEQYF
TRBV30 CAWSWDSSYEQYF
TRBV7-3 CASSLGGPSEAFF
TRBV5-1 CASSPGLAGVGEQYF
TRBV6-5 CASSYSTRLESPLHF
TRBV28 CASSSSWTVWDF
TRBV7-2 CASSLGFTDTQYF
TRBV6-6 CASSYPTGRNTEAFF
TRBV4-1 CASSHDPNSPLHF
TRBV28 CASSLFTAAFF
TRBV4-1 CASSQVGAGRSEKLFF
TRBV7-9 CASSLATRKVSYNEQFF
TRBV9 CASSRTPGTGGSLPLHF
TRBV7-2 CASSPRDRERGELFF
TRBV4-2 CASSRGTSGRYNEQFF
TRBV27 CASRPLGLANYGYTF
TRBV11-3 CASSLTTGGTNEKLFF
TRBV28 CASSLCIRTGGCEQYF
TRBV28 CASHRGQAHNEQFF
TRBV3-1/TRBV3-2 CASSLPGQGGYGYTF
TRBV5-4 CASSLGLDSPYEQYF
TRBV11-3 CASSFHTDTQYF
TRBV29-1 CSVEGPDGYTF
TRBV5-6 CASRPTGNTEAFF